Below, 14 T cell receptor gamma chains from the same sample are listed, as sequenced in a study of gammadelta T cells in human blood. TCRdb re-analyzed the RT-PCR reads via CATT. The sample has 290 or so gamma-chain clones, over 2% seen once; the top ten hold about 30%. Sequencing used non-Vgamma9Vdelta2 gamma-delta T cells from adult blood. These receptor sequences come from a human donor.

In this sample, this clone is large (0.1 to 1%). Compared with germline, one end of the junction differs, possibly owing to a read error. V usage is TRGV8 and J usage is TRGJP2. Germline V CDR1 and CDR2: VENAVY, YDSYNSRV. The CDR3 runs to 13 residues. The CDR3 nucleotides read TGTGCCACCTGGGATAGTGGTGATTGGATCAAGACGTTT. Residues: CATWDSGDWIKTF.

Within the sample, this clone is large (0.1 to 1%). This sequence joins TRGV10 and TRGJP2. TRGV10 is filed as an ORF, its function uncertain. The trim removed 12 bases at V and 3 bases at J, leaving 11 bases unmatched. CDR3 size: 14 residues. The CDR3 bases are TGTGCTGCCCCTATAGCAGGTAGTGATTGGATCAAGACGTTT. This gives the protein CAAPIAGSDWIKTF.

Judged by abundance, this clone is large. The chain couples TRGV4 to TRGJ1 or TRGJ2. Germline V gene sequence: CDR1 EGSTGY, CDR2 YDSYTSSV. The CDR3 has 11 amino acids. Losses at the gene ends were 4 bases for V and 6 bases for J; bases not matched to a gene: 3. The CDR3 spells CATWDRYKKLF. The CDR3, as DNA: TGTGCCACCTGGGACCGTTATAAGAAACTCTTT.

This clone is labeled as large. This chain uses TRGV8 with TRGJ1 or TRGJ2. Germline CDR1 and CDR2: VENAVY and YDSYNSRV. The length of the CDR3 is 14 residues. J was trimmed by 0 bases and V by 3 bases; bases with no gene match: 5. The CDR3 region is CATWDVSNYYKKLF. CDR3 in DNA: TGTGCCACCTGGGATGTCTCGAATTATTATAAGAAACTCTTT.

The chain has TRGV9 and TRGJ1 or TRGJ2. This CDR3 region has 13 residues. Unmatched junction bases numbered 8, after V lost 0 bases and J lost 9 bases. CDR1 is GITISATS and CDR2 is ISYDGTV in the germline V gene (reference sequence). CDR3 in DNA: TGTGCCTTGTGGGAGGTGCTCTGGGCTAAGAAACTCTTT. This codes for CALWEVLWAKKLF.

This clone has a handful of counts. The rearrangement uses TRGV8 and TRGJP2. Trimming at V came to 0 bases and at J to 0 bases, leaving 7 bases not matched to a gene. Germline loops: CDR1 VENAVY, CDR2 YDSYNSRV. CDR3 size: 17 residues. The DNA of the CDR3 is TGTGCCACCTGGGATAGGCGGGGGGATAGTAGTGATTGGATCAAGACGTTT. This sequence encodes CATWDRRGDSSDWIKTF.

By frequency in the sample, this clone is large. The chain joins TRGV9 to TRGJ1 or TRGJ2. Germline lookup yields CDR1 GITISATS and CDR2 ISYDGTV (reference sequence). This CDR3 comprises 11 residues. Unmatched junction bases numbered 0, after V lost 0 bases and J lost 7 bases. The CDR3 reads CALWEVYKKLF. For the CDR3, the DNA is TGTGCCTTGTGGGAGGTGTATAAGAAACTCTTT.

The V gene is TRGV10, the J gene TRGJ1 or TRGJ2. TRGV10 is noted as an ORF with a role that remains uncertain. V trimming: 8 bases; J trimming: 9 bases; junction bases outside the gene matches: 5. CDR3 length: 10 residues. The CDR3 region has the DNA TGTGCTGCGTGGGGAGCTAAGAAACTCTTT. As protein: CAAWGAKKLF.

In this sample, this clone is medium-sized. The chain recombines TRGV10 with TRGJ1 or TRGJ2. TRGV10 is identified as an open reading frame with a role that is uncertain. This CDR3 contains 16 residues. V was pared by 8 bases and J by 0 bases, with 14 bases of the junction left unmatched. The CDR3 spells CAAWDYPVSNYYKKLF. The CDR3 DNA sequence: TGTGCTGCGTGGGATTATCCGGTTTCGAATTATTATAAGAAACTCTTT.

This clone counts as large (0.1 to 1%). This chain uses TRGV2 with TRGJ1 or TRGJ2. CDR1 is EGSNGY and CDR2 is YDSYNSKV in the germline V gene. The trim removed 1 base at V and 6 bases at J, leaving 0 bases unmatched. The CDR3 is 11 amino acids. This chain's CDR3 is CATWDGYKKLF. Written as DNA, the CDR3 is TGTGCCACCTGGGACGGTTATAAGAAACTCTTT.

There are a few counts of this clone. Since a much larger clone is just one base distant, this may be a read error. V usage is TRGV9 and J usage is TRGJ1 or TRGJ2. Germline V gene sequence: CDR1 GITISATS, CDR2 ISYDGTV (reference sequence). The CDR3 runs to 11 residues. Trimming at V came to 2 bases and at J to 7 bases, leaving 2 bases not matched to a gene. In nucleotides, the CDR3 is TGTGCCTTGTGGGAGGAGTATAAGAAACTCTTT. It translates to CALWEEYKKLF.

Turning to this clone: For this DNA, TCRdb reports the protein of a much larger clone, which diverges at residue 8, most likely from a read error; the protein presented here is translated directly from the DNA. The chain couples TRGV9 to TRGJ1 or TRGJ2. The CDR3 covers 11 residues. CDR1 is GITISATS, CDR2 ISYDGTV, per germline (reference sequence). CDR3 in amino acids: CALWEYYRKLF. The CDR3 nucleotides are TGTGCCTTGTGGGAGTATTATAGGAAACTCTTT.

By proportion, this clone is large (0.1 to 1%). The rearrangement links TRGV2 to TRGJP2. The V and J ends lost 0 bases and 0 bases, in that order; junction bases with no gene match: 4. CDR1 and CDR2 (germline): EGSNGY, YDSYNSKV. The CDR3 loop spans 16 amino acids. The CDR3 nucleotides are TGTGCCACCTGGGACGGGCTAAATAGTAGTGATTGGATCAAGACGTTT. It yields the protein CATWDGLNSSDWIKTF.

On this clone itself: The mismatch at residue 6 between this DNA's translation and the TCRdb protein of a much larger clone likely reflects a read error; the protein shown is translated from the DNA. V is TRGV2 and J is TRGJ1 or TRGJ2. The germline gives CDR1 EGSNGY, CDR2 YDSYNSKV. The CDR3 is 13 residues long. Trimming at V came to 3 bases and at J to 5 bases, leaving 7 bases not matched to a gene. This CDR3 reads CATWDRPNYKKLF. CDR3 coding DNA: TGTGCCACCTGGGACAGGCCGAATTATAAGAAACTCTTT.